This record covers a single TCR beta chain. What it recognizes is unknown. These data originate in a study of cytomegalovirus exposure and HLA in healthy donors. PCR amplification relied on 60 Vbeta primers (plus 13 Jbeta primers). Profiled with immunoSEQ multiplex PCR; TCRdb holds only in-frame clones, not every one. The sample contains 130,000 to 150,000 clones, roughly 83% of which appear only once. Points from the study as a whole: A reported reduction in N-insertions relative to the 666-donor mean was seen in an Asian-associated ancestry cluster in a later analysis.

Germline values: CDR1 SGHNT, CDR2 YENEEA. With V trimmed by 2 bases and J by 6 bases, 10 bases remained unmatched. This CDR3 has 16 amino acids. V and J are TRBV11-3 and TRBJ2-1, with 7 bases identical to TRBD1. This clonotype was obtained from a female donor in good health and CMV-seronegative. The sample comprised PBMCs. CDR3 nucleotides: TGTGCCAGCAGCTTAAGGGGGCAGGGAAAGATCAATGAGCAGTTCTTC. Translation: CASSLRGQGKINEQFF.